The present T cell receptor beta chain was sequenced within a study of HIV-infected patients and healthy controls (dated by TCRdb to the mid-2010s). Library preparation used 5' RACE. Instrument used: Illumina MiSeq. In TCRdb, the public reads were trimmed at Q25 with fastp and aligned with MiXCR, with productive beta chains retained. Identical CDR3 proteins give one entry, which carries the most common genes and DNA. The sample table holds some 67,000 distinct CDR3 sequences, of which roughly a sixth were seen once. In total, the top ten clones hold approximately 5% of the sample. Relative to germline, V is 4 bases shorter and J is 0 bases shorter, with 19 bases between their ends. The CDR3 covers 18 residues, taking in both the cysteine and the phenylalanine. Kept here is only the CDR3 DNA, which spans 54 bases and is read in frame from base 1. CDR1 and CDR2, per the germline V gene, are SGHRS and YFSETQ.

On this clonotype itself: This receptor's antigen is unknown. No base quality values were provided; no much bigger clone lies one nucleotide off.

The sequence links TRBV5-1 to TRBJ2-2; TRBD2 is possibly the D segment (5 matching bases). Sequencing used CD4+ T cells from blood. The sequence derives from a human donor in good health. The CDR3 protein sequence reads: CASSPGGGARANTGELFF. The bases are TGCGCCAGCAGCCCCGGTGGTGGCGCGAGGGCGAACACCGGGGAGCTGTTTTTT.